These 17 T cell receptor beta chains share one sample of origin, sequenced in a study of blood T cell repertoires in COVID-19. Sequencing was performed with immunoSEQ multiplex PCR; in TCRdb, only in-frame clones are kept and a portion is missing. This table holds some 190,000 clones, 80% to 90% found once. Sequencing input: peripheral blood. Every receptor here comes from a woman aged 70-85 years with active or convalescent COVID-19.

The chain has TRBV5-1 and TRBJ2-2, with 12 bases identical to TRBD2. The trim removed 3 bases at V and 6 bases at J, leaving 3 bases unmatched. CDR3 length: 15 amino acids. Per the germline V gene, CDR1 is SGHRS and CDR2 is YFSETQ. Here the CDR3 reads CASSSTSGSPGELFF. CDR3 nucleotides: TGCGCCAGCAGCTCGACTAGCGGGAGCCCCGGGGAGCTGTTTTTT.

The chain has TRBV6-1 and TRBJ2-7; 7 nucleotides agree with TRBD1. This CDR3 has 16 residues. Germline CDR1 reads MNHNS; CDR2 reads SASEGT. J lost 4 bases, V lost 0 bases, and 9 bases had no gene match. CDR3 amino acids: CASSEAIQGDNYEQYF. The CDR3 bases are TGTGCCAGCAGTGAAGCGATTCAGGGGGACAATTACGAGCAGTACTTC.

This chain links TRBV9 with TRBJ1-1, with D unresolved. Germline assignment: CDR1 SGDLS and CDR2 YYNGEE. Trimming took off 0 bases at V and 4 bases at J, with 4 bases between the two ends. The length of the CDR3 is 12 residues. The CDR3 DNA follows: TGTGCCAGCAGCGTAGCCGGCACTGAAGCTTTCTTT. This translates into CASSVAGTEAFF.

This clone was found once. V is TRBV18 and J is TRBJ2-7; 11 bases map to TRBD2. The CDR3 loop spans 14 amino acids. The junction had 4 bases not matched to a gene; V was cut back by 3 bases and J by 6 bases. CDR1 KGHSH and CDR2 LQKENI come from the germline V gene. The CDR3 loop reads CASSPLGTSGEQYF. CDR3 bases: TGTGCCAGCTCACCCCTCGGGACTAGCGGCGAGCAGTACTTC.

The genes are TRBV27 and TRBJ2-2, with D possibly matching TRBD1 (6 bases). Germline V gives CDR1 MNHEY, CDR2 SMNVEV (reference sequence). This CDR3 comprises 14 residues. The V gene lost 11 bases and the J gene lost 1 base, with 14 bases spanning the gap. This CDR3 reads CASRGTLNTGELFF. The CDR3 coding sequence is TGTGCCTCCAGGGGTACTTTGAACACCGGGGAGCTGTTTTTT.

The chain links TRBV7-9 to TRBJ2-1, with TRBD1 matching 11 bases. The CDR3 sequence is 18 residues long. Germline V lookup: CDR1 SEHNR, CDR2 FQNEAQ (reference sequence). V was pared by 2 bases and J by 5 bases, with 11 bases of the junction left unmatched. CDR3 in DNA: TGTGCCAGCAGCTTATATGGACAGGGGGCTATTTACAACAATGAGCAGTTCTTC. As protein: CASSLYGQGAIYNNEQFF.

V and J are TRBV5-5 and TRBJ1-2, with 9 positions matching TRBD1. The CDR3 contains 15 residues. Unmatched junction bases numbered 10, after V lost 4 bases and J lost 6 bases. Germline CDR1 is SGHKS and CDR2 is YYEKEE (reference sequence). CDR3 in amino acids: CASSPSTGGVHGYTF. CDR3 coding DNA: TGTGCCAGCAGCCCCTCGACAGGGGGGGTTCATGGCTACACCTTC.

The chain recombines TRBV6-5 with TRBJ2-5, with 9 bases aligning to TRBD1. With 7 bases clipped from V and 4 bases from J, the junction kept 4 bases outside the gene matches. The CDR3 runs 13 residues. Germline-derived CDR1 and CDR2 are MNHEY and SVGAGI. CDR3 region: CASTGTGRETQYF. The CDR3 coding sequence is TGTGCCAGCACCGGGACAGGGCGAGAGACCCAGTACTTC.

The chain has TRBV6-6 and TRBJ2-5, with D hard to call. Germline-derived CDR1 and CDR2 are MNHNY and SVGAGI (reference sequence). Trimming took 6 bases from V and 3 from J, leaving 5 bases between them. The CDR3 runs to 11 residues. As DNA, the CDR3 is TGTGCCAGCAGGCTAGAAGAGACCCAGTACTTC. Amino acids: CASRLEETQYF.

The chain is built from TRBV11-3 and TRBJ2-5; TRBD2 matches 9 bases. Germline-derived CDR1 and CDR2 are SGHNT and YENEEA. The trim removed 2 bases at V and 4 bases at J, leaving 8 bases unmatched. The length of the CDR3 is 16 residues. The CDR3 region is CASSLSFSGSGETQYF. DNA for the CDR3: TGTGCCAGCAGCTTATCCTTTAGCGGGAGTGGAGAGACCCAGTACTTC. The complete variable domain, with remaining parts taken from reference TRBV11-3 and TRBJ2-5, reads EAGVVQSPRYKIIEKKQPVAFWCNPISGHNTLYWYLQNLGQGPELLIRYENEEAVDDSQLPKDRFSAERLKGVDSTLKIQPAELGDSAVYLCASSLSFSGSGETQYFGPGTRLLVL.

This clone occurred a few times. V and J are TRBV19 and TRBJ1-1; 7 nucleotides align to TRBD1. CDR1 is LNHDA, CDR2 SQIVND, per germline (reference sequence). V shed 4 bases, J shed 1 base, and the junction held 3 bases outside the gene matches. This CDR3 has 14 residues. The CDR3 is CASSNGQANTEAFF. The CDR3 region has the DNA TGTGCCAGTAGTAACGGACAGGCGAACACTGAAGCTTTCTTT.

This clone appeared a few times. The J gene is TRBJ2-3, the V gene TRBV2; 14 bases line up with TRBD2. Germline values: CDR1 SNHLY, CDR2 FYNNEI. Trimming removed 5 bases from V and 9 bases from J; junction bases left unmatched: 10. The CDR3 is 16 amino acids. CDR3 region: CASSPGPGLAGATQYF. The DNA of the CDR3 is TGTGCCAGCAGTCCAGGCCCGGGACTAGCGGGAGCAACGCAGTATTTT.

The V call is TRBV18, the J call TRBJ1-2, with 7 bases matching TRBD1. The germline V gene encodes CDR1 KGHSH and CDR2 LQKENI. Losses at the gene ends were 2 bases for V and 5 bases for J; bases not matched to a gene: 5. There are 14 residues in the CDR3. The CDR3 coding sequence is TGTGCCAGCTCACCAGCCCAACAGGGGTATGGCTACACCTTC. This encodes CASSPAQQGYGYTF. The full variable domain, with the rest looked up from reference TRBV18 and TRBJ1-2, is NAGVMQNPRHLVRRRGQEARLRCSPMKGHSHVYWYRQLPEEGLKFMVYLQKENIIDESGMPKERFSAEFPKEGPSILRIQQVVRGDSAAYFCASSPAQQGYGYTFGSGTRLTVV.

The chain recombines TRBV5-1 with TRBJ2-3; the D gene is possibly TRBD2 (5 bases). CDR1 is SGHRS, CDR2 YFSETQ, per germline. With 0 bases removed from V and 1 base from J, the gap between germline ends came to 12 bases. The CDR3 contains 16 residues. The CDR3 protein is CASSLVRQRGTDTQYF. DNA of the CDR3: TGCGCCAGCAGCTTGGTGCGCCAGAGGGGCACAGATACGCAGTATTTT.

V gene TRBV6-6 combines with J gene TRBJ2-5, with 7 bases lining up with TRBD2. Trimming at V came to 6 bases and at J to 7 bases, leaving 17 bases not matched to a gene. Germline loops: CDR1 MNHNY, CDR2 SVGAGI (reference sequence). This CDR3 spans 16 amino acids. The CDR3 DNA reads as TGTGCCAGCAGCCCCCAGTTAGCTAGCGGTGGTGGGACCCAGTACTTC. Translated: CASSPQLASGGGTQYF.

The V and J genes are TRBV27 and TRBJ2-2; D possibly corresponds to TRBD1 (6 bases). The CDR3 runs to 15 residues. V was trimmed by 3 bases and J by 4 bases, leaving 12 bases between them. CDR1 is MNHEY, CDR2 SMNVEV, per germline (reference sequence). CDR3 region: CASSLTGGVTGELFF. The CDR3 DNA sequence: TGTGCCAGCAGTTTGACAGGCGGCGTCACCGGGGAGCTGTTTTTT.

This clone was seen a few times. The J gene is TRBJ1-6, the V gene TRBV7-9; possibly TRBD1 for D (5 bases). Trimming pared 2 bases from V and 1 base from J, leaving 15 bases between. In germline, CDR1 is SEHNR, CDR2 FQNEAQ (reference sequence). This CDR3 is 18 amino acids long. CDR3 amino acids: CASSLYRVGGSYNSPLHF. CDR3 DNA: TGTGCCAGCAGCTTATACCGCGTGGGGGGGTCCTATAATTCACCCCTCCACTTT.